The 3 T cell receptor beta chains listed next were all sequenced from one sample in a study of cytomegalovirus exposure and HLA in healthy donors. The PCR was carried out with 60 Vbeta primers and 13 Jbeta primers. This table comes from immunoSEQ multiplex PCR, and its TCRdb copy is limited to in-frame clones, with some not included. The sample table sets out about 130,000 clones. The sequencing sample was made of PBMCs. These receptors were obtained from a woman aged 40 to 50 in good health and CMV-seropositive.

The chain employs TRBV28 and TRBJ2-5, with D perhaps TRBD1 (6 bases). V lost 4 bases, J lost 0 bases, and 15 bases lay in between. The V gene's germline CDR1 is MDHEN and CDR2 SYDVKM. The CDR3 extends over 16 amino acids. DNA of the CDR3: TGTGCCAGCAGTTCTCCTCAGGGGTCCTACCAAGAGACCCAGTACTTC. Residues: CASSSPQGSYQETQYF.

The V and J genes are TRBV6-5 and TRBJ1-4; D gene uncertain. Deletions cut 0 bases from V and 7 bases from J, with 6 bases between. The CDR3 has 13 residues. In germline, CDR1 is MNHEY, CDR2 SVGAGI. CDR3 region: CASSYSSGEKLFF. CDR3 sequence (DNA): TGTGCCAGCAGTTACTCGTCAGGTGAAAAACTGTTTTTT.

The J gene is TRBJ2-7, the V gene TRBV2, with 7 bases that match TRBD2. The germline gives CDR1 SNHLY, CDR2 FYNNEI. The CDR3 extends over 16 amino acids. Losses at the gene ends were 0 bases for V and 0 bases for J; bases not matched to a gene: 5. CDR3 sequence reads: CASSEAWRGSSYEQYF. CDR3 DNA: TGTGCCAGCAGTGAAGCGTGGCGCGGGAGCTCCTACGAGCAGTACTTC.